What follows is one T cell receptor (beta chain) and its context. The antigen remains unidentified. PCR involved 60 Vbeta and 13 Jbeta primers. Some clones are missing from TCRdb's copy, which holds only in-frame ones; the method was immunoSEQ multiplex PCR. This table holds about 200,000 clones, over 75% found once. V trimming: 6 bases; J trimming: 7 bases; junction bases outside the gene matches: 16. Germline CDR1 reads SQVTM; CDR2 reads ANQGSEA. This CDR3 comprises 16 residues. These data are taken from a study of cytomegalovirus exposure and HLA in healthy donors. Study results and caveats: A few CMV-associated chains were confirmed in vitro to be specific for CMV antigens. A link between a missense DCLRE1C variant and TCR beta V- and J-gene trimming emerged from a later analysis.

The sequence came from a woman aged 45-65 years in good health and CMV-seronegative. Sequencing used PBMCs. This chain uses TRBV29-1 with TRBJ2-2, with 8 bases lining up with TRBD2. CDR3 nucleotides: TGCAGCGTCAAAGGCCCCAGGAGCGGGAGTGACGGGGAGCTGTTTTTT. It specifies CSVKGPRSGSDGELFF.